One sample yielded the 32 T cell receptor beta chains listed below, sequenced in a study of T-cell reconstitution after alpha-beta-depleted transplantation in children. For TCRbeta, the library was prepared with unique molecular identifiers. Using its own MiXCR run on the PCR reads, TCRdb lists one record per CDR3 protein. In the table there are about 240,000 distinct CDR3 sequences, 12% of which are singletons. The sample in question was PBMCs from the stem cell graft donor, obtained from the stem cell graft. The receptor set was obtained from a human donor who donated a stem cell graft to a child with acute lymphoblastic leukemia.

This clonotype occurred many times. This rearrangement joins TRBV20-1 to TRBJ1-5; tentatively, D is TRBD1 (5 bases). CDR1 and CDR2 (germline): DFQATT, SNEGSKA (reference sequence). The V and J ends lost 0 bases and 6 bases respectively, with 9 bases between them. This CDR3 spans 13 amino acids. The CDR3 coding sequence is TGCAGTGCTAGAGAAGGGACGAGTCAGCCCCAGCATTTT. Residues: CSAREGTSQPQHF.

A word on this clonotype: Germline and junction disagree at one end, which may indicate a read error. The V call is TRBV5-1, the J call TRBJ2-7; maybe TRBD2 (6 bases). The CDR3 covers 14 residues. Germline lookup yields CDR1 SGHRS and CDR2 YFSETQ. CDR3 nucleotides: TGCGCCAGCAGCTTGGCTTGGGACTCCTACGACCAGTACTTC. Translated: CASSLAWDSYDQYF. The entire variable domain, with the rest obtained from reference TRBV5-1 and TRBJ2-7, is as follows: KAGVTQTPRYLIKTRGQQVTLSCSPISGHRSVSWYQQTPGQGLQFLFEYFSETQRNKGNFPGRFSGRQFSNSRSEMNVSTLELGDSALYLCASSLAWDSYDQYFGPGTRLTVT.

The chain employs TRBV24-1 and TRBJ2-3, with D possibly being TRBD2 (7 bases). V was cut by 4 bases and J by 3 bases, with 22 bases left in between. CDR1 and CDR2 from the germline V gene are KGHDR and SFDVKD. The CDR3 extends over 18 amino acids. CDR3 nucleotides: TGTGCCACCAGTGACCGGGGGGCCGGAGGCGGTCGAACAGATACGCAGTATTTT. This sequence encodes CATSDRGAGGGRTDTQYF.

This clonotype has more than one count but fewer than ten. The V call is TRBV11-2, the J call TRBJ2-6; possible D gene TRBD2, 6 bases. The V gene lost 1 base and the J gene lost 0 bases, with 16 bases spanning the gap. Germline lookup yields CDR1 SGHAT and CDR2 FQNNGV. The CDR3 consists of 19 residues. As DNA, the CDR3 is TGTGCCAGCAGCTTAGGAGTAGGGACTGAGACCTCTGGGGCCAACGTCCTGACTTTC. This gives the protein CASSLGVGTETSGANVLTF. The variable domain in full, with the rest retrieved from reference TRBV11-2 and TRBJ2-6, is EAGVAQSPRYKIIEKRQSVAFWCNPISGHATLYWYQQILGQGPKLLIQFQNNGVVDDSQLPKDRFSAERLKGVDSTLKIQPAKLEDSAVYLCASSLGVGTETSGANVLTFGAGSRLTVL.

Worth noting for this clonotype: This could be a read error, since a much larger clone is one nucleotide away. The gene calls are TRBV6-2 or TRBV6-3 and TRBJ2-3; TRBD2 matches at 13 bases. The CDR3 covers 16 residues. Per germline, CDR1 MNHEY and CDR2 SVGEGT. This CDR3 reads CASSVGLAGRTDAQYF. CDR3 in DNA: TGTGCCAGCAGCGTGGGACTAGCGGGAAGGACAGATGCGCAGTATTTT.

This clonotype was observed many times. V and J are TRBV5-1 and TRBJ2-3; D ambiguous. Germline V gene lookup returns CDR1 SGHRS and CDR2 YFSETQ. The germline V and J ends were trimmed by 1 base and 0 bases, with 9 bases remaining between them. The CDR3 has 15 amino acids. CDR3 in DNA: TGCGCCAGCAGCTTGAGCGTGACTAGCACAGATACGCAGTATTTT. It yields the protein CASSLSVTSTDTQYF.

This clonotype was counted many times. V gene TRBV7-2 combines with J gene TRBJ1-5, with 8 bases that match TRBD1. Trimming at V came to 5 bases and at J to 6 bases, leaving 3 bases not matched to a gene. Germline lookup yields CDR1 SGHTA and CDR2 FQGNSA. The CDR3 length is 13 residues. In DNA, the CDR3 is TGTGCCAGCAGCCGACAGGGGACTCAGCCCCAGCATTTT. Residues: CASSRQGTQPQHF.

This clonotype has at least ten counts. The V and J genes are TRBV20-1 and TRBJ2-7; no definite D call. Germline V CDR1 and CDR2: DFQATT, SNEGSKA (reference sequence). This CDR3 is built from 11 residues. Deletions cut 7 bases from V and 3 bases from J, with 10 bases between. The CDR3 sequence is CSVRHGYEQYF. CDR3 DNA: TGCAGTGTCCGACACGGCTACGAGCAGTACTTC.

This clonotype was counted at least ten times. The V call is TRBV6-5, the J call TRBJ2-5; TRBD1 aligns across 7 bases. The germline V gene has CDR1 MNHEY and CDR2 SVGAGI. The J segment lost 2 bases and the V segment lost 0 bases, leaving 3 bases of the junction unmatched. The CDR3 extends over 15 amino acids. The CDR3 region has the DNA TGTGCCAGCAGTTACTCACCGGGACAGCAAGAGACCCAGTACTTC. Its translation is CASSYSPGQQETQYF.

With respect to this clonotype: A much larger clone lies one base from this, so it may be a read error. V usage is TRBV20-1 and J usage is TRBJ2-3; no definite D call. Trimming pared 8 bases from V and 6 bases from J, leaving 21 bases between. CDR3 length: 14 residues. Germline V gives CDR1 DFQATT, CDR2 SNEGSKA (reference sequence). The CDR3 loop reads CSPLRSAGRDTQYF. Here the CDR3 DNA reads TGCAGTCCCCTCCGTAGTGCAGGAAGGGATACGCAGTATTTT.

This clonotype was found many times. The rearrangement links TRBV9 to TRBJ2-5; D gene ambiguous. CDR3 size: 13 residues. From germline, CDR1 is SGDLS and CDR2 YYNGEE. The V end lost 2 bases, the J end lost 3 bases, and 8 bases lay between the germline ends. CDR3 nucleotides: TGTGCCAGCAGCGTTGGGCAGAAAGAGACCCAGTACTTC. Translating it yields CASSVGQKETQYF.

This clonotype showed up many times. V and J are TRBV7-9 and TRBJ1-1; possible D gene TRBD1, 5 bases. The V gene lost 1 base and the J gene lost 0 bases, with 9 bases spanning the gap. The germline V gene has CDR1 SEHNR and CDR2 FQNEAQ (reference sequence). The CDR3 runs to 15 residues. This CDR3 reads CASSLEGTVNTEAFF. Here the CDR3 DNA reads TGTGCCAGCAGCTTAGAAGGGACGGTGAACACTGAAGCTTTCTTT.

At least ten counts were recorded for this clonotype. The CDR3 protein is CAMGTASYEQYF. The CDR3 nucleotides read TGTGCTATGGGAACAGCTTCCTACGAGCAGTACTTC. This chain links TRBV10-3 with TRBJ2-7; D is unresolved. Germline CDR1 reads ENHRY; CDR2 reads SYGVKD. This CDR3 has 12 amino acids.

A remark on this clonotype: A read error may be the cause here, since a much bigger clone is one base away. The chain is built from TRBV4-3 and TRBJ2-1; unclear D gene. V was cut by 0 bases and J by 3 bases, with 12 bases left in between. The CDR3 extends over 16 amino acids. CDR1 and CDR2 (germline): LGHNA, YSLEER. The CDR3 DNA reads TGCGCCAGCAGCCAAGATAGGTCTGGGCACTACAATGAGCAGTTCTTC. Translated, it gives CASSQDRSGHYNEQFF.

This clonotype has ten or more counts. The gene calls are TRBV28 and TRBJ2-7, with D possibly matching TRBD1 (5 bases). This CDR3 is built from 14 residues. Trimming took off 6 bases at V and 0 bases at J, with 12 bases between the two ends. Germline CDR1 MDHEN, CDR2 SYDVKM. In nucleotides, the CDR3 is TGTGCCAGCAGAAGTCAGGGATACTCCTACGAGCAGTACTTC. Translated, it gives CASRSQGYSYEQYF.

This clonotype was seen many times. The chain joins TRBV24-1 to TRBJ1-4; D unclear. Trimming pared 4 bases from V and 8 bases from J, leaving 10 bases between. Germline V gene sequence: CDR1 KGHDR, CDR2 SFDVKD. The CDR3 runs to 13 residues. CDR3 coding DNA: TGTGCCACCAGTGAGCCGCAAGGGGAAAAACTGTTTTTT. It codes for CATSEPQGEKLFF.

Notes on this clonotype: A much larger clone sits a single nucleotide away, making a read error possible. The chain uses TRBV25-1 and TRBJ2-5; D tentatively fits TRBD1 or TRBD2 (5 bases each). The CDR3 runs to 14 residues. The germline CDR1 and CDR2 sequences are MGHDK and SYGVNS. V dropped 8 bases and J dropped 4 bases, with 17 bases sitting between them. The CDR3 DNA reads TGTGCCAGCCCCCGTCGTAGGGGACGAGAGACCCAGTACTTC. Translating gives CASPRRRGRETQYF.

Many counts were recorded for this clonotype. The CDR3 DNA reads TGTGCCAGCAGTCTAAGGCCCCAGCCCCAGCATTTT. This encodes CASSLRPQPQHF. The chain couples TRBV28 to TRBJ1-5; D unclear. The ends were cut back, 5 bases at V and 7 bases at J, with 9 bases in the middle. Germline CDR1 reads MDHEN; CDR2 reads SYDVKM. The CDR3 runs 12 residues.

This clonotype was seen at least ten times. The chain recombines TRBV6-2 or TRBV6-3 with TRBJ2-2; the match to TRBD1 covers 10 bases. The CDR3 has 14 residues. Germline V gene sequence: CDR1 MNHEY, CDR2 SVGEGT. With V trimmed by 5 bases and J by 5 bases, 2 bases remained unmatched. The CDR3, as DNA: TGTGCCAGCAGTCGACAGGGGGCAACCGGGGAGCTGTTTTTT. Translated, it gives CASSRQGATGELFF.

The table lists this clonotype with many counts. This chain links TRBV19 with TRBJ2-2; no firm D call. V was cut by 6 bases and J by 4 bases, with 6 bases left in between. The germline V gene encodes CDR1 LNHDA and CDR2 SQIVND (reference sequence). The CDR3 is 12 amino acids. The CDR3 DNA sequence: TGTGCCAGTAGAGCCCGCACCGGGGAGCTGTTTTTT. Protein product: CASRARTGELFF.

In regard to this clonotype: A much larger clone differs by one base, so this may be a read error. The genes are TRBV4-2 and TRBJ2-5; D is perhaps TRBD2 (6 bases). The V end lost 4 bases, the J end lost 4 bases, and 16 bases lay between the germline ends. CDR1 LGHNA and CDR2 YNFKEQ come from the germline V gene. This CDR3 is 15 amino acids long. Written as DNA, the CDR3 is TGTGCCAGCAGCCCCGGGATTAGCGGTATAGAGACCCAGTACTTC. Protein: CASSPGISGIETQYF.

A few counts support this clonotype. The chain uses TRBV6-1 and TRBJ2-2; 7 nucleotides match TRBD2. V dropped 7 bases and J dropped 7; count of bases not matched to a gene: 9. The CDR3 length is 14 residues. Germline CDR1 and CDR2: MNHNS and SASEGT. The CDR3 loop is CASKGRGIFGELFF. The CDR3, as DNA: TGTGCCAGCAAGGGGCGGGGGATTTTCGGGGAGCTGTTTTTT.

This clonotype was detected ten times or more. The CDR3 DNA follows: TGTGCCAGCAGCAGCTGGGGACAGGGGGGTGAAAAACTGTTTTTT. Translation gives CASSSWGQGGEKLFF. V and J are TRBV7-8 and TRBJ1-4, with TRBD1 matching over 11 bases. Germline-derived CDR1 and CDR2 are SGHVS and FQNEAQ. Trimming removed 5 bases from V and 7 bases from J; junction bases left unmatched: 6. There are 15 residues in the CDR3.

In this sample, this clonotype turned up many times. CDR3 loop: CASSLAGGSTSTDTQYF. The CDR3 coding sequence is TGTGCCAGCAGCTTAGCGGGAGGTAGCACTAGCACAGATACGCAGTATTTT. This rearrangement joins TRBV7-2 to TRBJ2-3, with D perhaps TRBD2 (6 bases). The CDR3 has 17 amino acids. Germline lookup yields CDR1 SGHTA and CDR2 FQGNSA. With 0 bases removed from V and 0 bases from J, the gap between germline ends came to 13 bases.

This clonotype was observed many times. This chain uses TRBV28 with TRBJ2-7; D is uncertain. V was shortened by 5 bases and J by 2 bases, with 13 bases between the two germline ends. This CDR3 spans 14 amino acids. Germline values: CDR1 MDHEN, CDR2 SYDVKM. CDR3 residues: CASSPDTETYEQYF. The CDR3 DNA reads as TGTGCCAGCAGTCCCGACACGGAAACCTACGAGCAGTACTTC.

In its sample, this clonotype was seen many times. CDR3 coding DNA: TGCAGTGTTCGGTTTCCGGGCAGCGGGAGGGCCCCACAAGAGACCCAGTACTTC. Its protein product is CSVRFPGSGRAPQETQYF. The chain uses TRBV20-1 and TRBJ2-5, with 10 positions matching TRBD2. Germline CDR1 DFQATT, CDR2 SNEGSKA (reference sequence). The trim removed 7 bases at V and 2 bases at J, leaving 19 bases unmatched. The CDR3 consists of 18 residues.

This clonotype was picked up many times. V gene TRBV24-1 combines with J gene TRBJ2-1; 11 bases agree with TRBD2. Losses at the gene ends were 7 bases for V and 7 bases for J; bases not matched to a gene: 2. The germline gives CDR1 KGHDR, CDR2 SFDVKD. The CDR3 length is 13 residues. This CDR3 is CATRTSGANEQFF. The CDR3 DNA follows: TGTGCCACCAGGACTAGCGGGGCGAATGAGCAGTTCTTC.

J is TRBJ2-7 and V is TRBV9; 10 bases are a match to TRBD1. Trimming at V came to 0 bases and at J to 3 bases, leaving 3 bases not matched to a gene. The CDR3 sequence is 15 residues long. From germline, CDR1 is SGDLS and CDR2 YYNGEE. Here the CDR3 reads CASSVAGTGVYEQYF. CDR3 DNA sequence: TGTGCCAGCAGCGTAGCCGGGACAGGGGTCTACGAGCAGTACTTC.

Many counts were recorded for this clonotype. This chain links TRBV10-1 with TRBJ2-7; no firm D call. The CDR3 spans 13 residues. V lost 0 bases and J 5 bases, leaving 8 bases between the germline ends. CDR1 and CDR2 from the germline V gene are WNHNN and SYGVQD (reference sequence). CDR3 bases: TGCGCCAGCAGTGAGTCGGGTAGGGACGAGCAGTACTTC. Translation gives CASSESGRDEQYF.

The chain's CDR3 is CSARVGIGYSYNSPLHF. The DNA for the CDR3 is TGCAGTGCTAGGGTGGGGATAGGGTATTCCTATAATTCACCCCTCCACTTT. V is TRBV20-1 and J is TRBJ1-6; D gene ambiguous. Trimming pared 3 bases from V and 1 base from J, leaving 16 bases between. CDR3 length: 17 amino acids. Germline V gene lookup returns CDR1 DFQATT and CDR2 SNEGSKA (reference sequence).

This clonotype appeared many times. This sequence joins TRBV10-3 and TRBJ1-3; D is unclear. Germline values: CDR1 ENHRY, CDR2 SYGVKD. V was trimmed by 7 bases and J by 0 bases, leaving 7 bases between them. The CDR3 consists of 13 residues. The CDR3 nucleotides are TGTGCCATCACACGAAGCTCTGGAAACACCATATATTTT. Translated, it gives CAITRSSGNTIYF.

Turning to this clonotype: This may be a read error: a much more frequent sequence differs by one nucleotide. CDR3 bases: TGTGCCAGCAGCTCCGACTGGCGGGGGGGCCTCGGGACCCAGTACTTC. Protein: CASSSDWRGGLGTQYF. The chain employs TRBV7-9 and TRBJ2-5, with 9 bases that match TRBD2. CDR3 length: 16 residues. Germline loops: CDR1 SEHNR, CDR2 FQNEAQ (reference sequence). With V trimmed by 4 bases and J by 7 bases, 13 bases remained unmatched.